This T cell receptor (beta chain) originates from a study of PD-L1 blockade in urothelial cancer. After removal of 6 bases from V and 4 bases from J, the junction contained 6 bases not matched to a gene. Germline CDR1 and CDR2: SQVTM and ANQGSEA. The CDR3 runs to 13 residues. Profiled with immunoSEQ multiplex PCR; TCRdb holds only in-frame clones, not every one. The table shows about 72,000 clones, with around 84% occurring only once. Source: PBMCs, taken around atezolizumab (anti-PD-L1) treatment. The clonotype originates from a man between 70 and 80 years old with urothelial cancer. The V gene is TRBV29-1, the J gene TRBJ2-1; 7 positions agree with TRBD1. This CDR3 reads CSVSGQLYNEQFF. The CDR3 DNA reads as TGCAGCGTCTCGGGACAGCTTTACAATGAGCAGTTCTTC.